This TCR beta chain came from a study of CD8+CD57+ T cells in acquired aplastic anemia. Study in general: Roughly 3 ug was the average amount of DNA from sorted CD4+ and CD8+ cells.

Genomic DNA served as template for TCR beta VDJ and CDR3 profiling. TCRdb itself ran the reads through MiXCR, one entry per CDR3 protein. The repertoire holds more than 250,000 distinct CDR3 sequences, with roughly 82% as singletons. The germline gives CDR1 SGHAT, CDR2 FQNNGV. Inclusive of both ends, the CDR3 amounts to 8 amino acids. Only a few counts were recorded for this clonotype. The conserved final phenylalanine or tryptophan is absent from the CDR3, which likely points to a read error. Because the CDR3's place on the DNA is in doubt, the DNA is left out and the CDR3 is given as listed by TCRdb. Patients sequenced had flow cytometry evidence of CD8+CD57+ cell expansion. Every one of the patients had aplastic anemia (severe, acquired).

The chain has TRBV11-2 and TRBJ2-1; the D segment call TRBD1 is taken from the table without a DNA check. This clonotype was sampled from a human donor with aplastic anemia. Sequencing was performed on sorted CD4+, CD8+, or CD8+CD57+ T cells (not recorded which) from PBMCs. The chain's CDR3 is CASSSIDR.